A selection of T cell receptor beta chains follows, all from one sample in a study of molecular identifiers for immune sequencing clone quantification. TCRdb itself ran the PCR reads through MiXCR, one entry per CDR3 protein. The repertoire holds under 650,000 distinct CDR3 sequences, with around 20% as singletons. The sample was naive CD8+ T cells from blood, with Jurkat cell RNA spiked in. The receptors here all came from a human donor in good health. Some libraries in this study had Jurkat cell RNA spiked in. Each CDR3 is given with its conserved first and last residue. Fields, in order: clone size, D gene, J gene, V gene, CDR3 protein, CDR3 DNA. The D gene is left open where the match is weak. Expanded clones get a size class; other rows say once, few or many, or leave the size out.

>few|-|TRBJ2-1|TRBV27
CASSRTGIEQFF
TGTGCCAGCAGTAGAACAGGGATTGAGCAGTTCTTC
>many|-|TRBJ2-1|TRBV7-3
CASSPGGMGNEQFF
TGTGCCAGCAGCCCTGGGGGTATGGGCAATGAGCAGTTCTTC
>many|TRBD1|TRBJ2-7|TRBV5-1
CASSAGQGDEQYF
TGCGCCAGCAGCGCTGGACAGGGGGACGAGCAGTACTTC
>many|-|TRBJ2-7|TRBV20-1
CSAINSGATYEQYF
TGCAGTGCTATAAATTCCGGGGCAACATACGAGCAGTACTTC
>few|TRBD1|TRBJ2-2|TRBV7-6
CASSYNRGPASGELFF
TGTGCCAGCAGCTACAACAGGGGGCCGGCGTCCGGGGAGCTGTTTTTT
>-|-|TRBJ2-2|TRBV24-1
CATSEGIGELFF
TGTGCCACCAGTGAAGGGATCGGGGAGCTGTTTTTT
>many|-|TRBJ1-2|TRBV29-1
CSVEESRTTNYGYTF
TGCAGCGTTGAAGAGTCCAGAACAACTAACTATGGCTACACCTTC
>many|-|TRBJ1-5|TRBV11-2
CASSLVGEGLSNQPQHF
TGTGCCAGCAGTTTAGTAGGGGAGGGGCTAAGCAATCAGCCCCAGCATTTT
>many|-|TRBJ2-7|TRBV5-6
CASSLAGQAPYEQYF
TGTGCCAGCAGCTTGGCCGGTCAGGCCCCCTACGAGCAGTACTTC
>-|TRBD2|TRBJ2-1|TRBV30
CAWSGLALAHAF
TGTGCCTGGAGTGGACTAGCTCTGGCCCACGCTTTC
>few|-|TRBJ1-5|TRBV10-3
CAISEEGLQPQHF
TGTGCCATCAGTGAGGAGGGTCTCCAGCCCCAGCATTTT
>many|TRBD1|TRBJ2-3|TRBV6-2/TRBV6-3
CASSYEEDRVTDTQYF
TGTGCCAGCAGTTACGAGGAGGACAGGGTCACAGATACGCAGTATTTT
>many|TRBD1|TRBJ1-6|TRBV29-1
CSVDPGGNSPLHF
TGCAGCGTTGACCCAGGGGGTAATTCACCCCTCCACTTT
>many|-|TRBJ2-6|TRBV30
CAWSLGGSAGANVLTF
TGTGCCTGGAGTTTGGGGGGTAGCGCTGGGGCCAACGTCCTGACTTTC
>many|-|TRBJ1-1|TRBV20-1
CSASRQDRNTEAFF
TGCAGTGCTAGTCGCCAGGACAGGAACACTGAAGCTTTCTTT
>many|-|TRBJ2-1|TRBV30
CAWTKTRYNEQFF
TGTGCCTGGACTAAAACCAGGTACAATGAGCAGTTCTTC
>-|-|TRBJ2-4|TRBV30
CAWKGGNIQYF
TGTGCCTGGAAGGGGGGGAACATTCAGTACTTC
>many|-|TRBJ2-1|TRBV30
CAWTNRNEQFF
TGTGCCTGGACCAATAGGAATGAGCAGTTCTTC
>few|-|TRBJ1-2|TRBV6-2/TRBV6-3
CASSRMDGNYGYTF
TGTGCCAGCAGTCGGATGGACGGAAACTATGGCTACACCTTC
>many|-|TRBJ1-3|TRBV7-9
CASSIPRRNTIYF
TGTGCCAGCAGCATCCCTCGGAGAAACACCATATATTTT
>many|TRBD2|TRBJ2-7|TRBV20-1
CSARPRTSGGRPYEQYF
TGCAGTGCTAGACCTAGGACTAGCGGGGGCCGACCCTACGAGCAGTACTTC
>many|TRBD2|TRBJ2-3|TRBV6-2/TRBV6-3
CASSVLAETTDTQYF
TGTGCCAGCAGTGTACTAGCGGAGACCACAGATACGCAGTATTTT
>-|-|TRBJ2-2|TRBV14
CASSHGPGVLNTGELFF
TGTGCCAGCAGCCACGGGCCGGGGGTGTTGAACACCGGGGAGCTGTTTTTT
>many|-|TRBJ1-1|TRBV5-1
CASSLEFSDSEAFF
TGCGCCAGCAGCTTGGAGTTCTCGGACAGTGAAGCTTTCTTT
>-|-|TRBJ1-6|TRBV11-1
CASRGTYNSPLHF
TGTGCCAGCAGAGGGACATATAATTCACCCCTCCACTTT
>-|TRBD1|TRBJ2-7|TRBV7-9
CASSLFGRGPTSSYEQYF
TGTGCCAGCAGCTTATTTGGCAGGGGGCCAACTTCCTCCTACGAGCAGTACTTC
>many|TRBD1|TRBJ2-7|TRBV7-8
CASSLPGQGDEQYF
TGTGCCAGCAGCTTGCCGGGACAGGGGGACGAGCAGTACTTC
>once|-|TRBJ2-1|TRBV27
CASSWTEGDEQFF
TGTGCCAGCAGTTGGACAGAGGGCGATGAGCAGTTCTTC
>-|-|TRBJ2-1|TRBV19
CASRDWTAFYNEQFF
TGTGCCAGTAGGGATTGGACAGCTTTCTACAATGAGCAGTTCTTC
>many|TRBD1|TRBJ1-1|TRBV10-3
CAIRQTGGTEAFF
TGTGCCATCAGACAGACAGGGGGCACTGAAGCTTTCTTT
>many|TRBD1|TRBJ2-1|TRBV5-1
CASSENRGQNEQFF
TGCGCCAGCAGCGAAAACAGGGGGCAGAATGAGCAGTTCTTC
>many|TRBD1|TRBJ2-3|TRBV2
CATTLKDRAADTQYF
TGTGCCACCACTTTGAAGGACAGGGCAGCAGATACGCAGTATTTT
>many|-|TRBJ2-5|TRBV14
CASSQDADLLQETQYF
TGTGCCAGCAGCCAAGATGCGGATCTACTGCAAGAGACCCAGTACTTC
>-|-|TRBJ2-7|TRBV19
CASRVSGESEQYF
TGTGCCAGTAGGGTCTCAGGGGAAAGCGAGCAGTACTTC
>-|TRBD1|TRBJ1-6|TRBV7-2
CASSEYGTGYSPLHF
TGTGCCAGCAGCGAATACGGGACAGGGTATTCACCCCTCCACTTT
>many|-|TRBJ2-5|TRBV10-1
CASSEGGSQETQYF
TGCGCCAGCAGTGAAGGTGGATCCCAAGAGACCCAGTACTTC
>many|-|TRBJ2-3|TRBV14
CASSQDRTPLIDTQYF
TGTGCCAGCAGCCAAGACAGGACTCCTCTCATAGATACGCAGTATTTT
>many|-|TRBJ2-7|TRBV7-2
CASSSTGLQSYEQYF
TGTGCCAGCAGCTCCACAGGGTTACAGTCCTACGAGCAGTACTTC
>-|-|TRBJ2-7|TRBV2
CASGGGVGPSYEQYF
TGTGCCAGCGGAGGGGGCGTCGGGCCATCCTACGAGCAGTACTTC
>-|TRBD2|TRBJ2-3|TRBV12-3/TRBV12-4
CASSPERDPTDTQYF
TGTGCCAGCAGCCCCGAGCGGGACCCCACAGATACGCAGTATTTT
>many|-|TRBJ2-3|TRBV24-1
CATSDSVRIGGTDTQYF
TGTGCCACCAGTGATTCGGTTAGGATTGGGGGCACAGATACGCAGTATTTT
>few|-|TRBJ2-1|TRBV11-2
CASSLMQDEQFF
TGTGCCAGCAGCTTAATGCAGGATGAGCAGTTCTTC
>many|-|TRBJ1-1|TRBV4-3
CASSLDWAEMNTEAFF
TGCGCCAGCAGCCTCGACTGGGCCGAGATGAACACTGAAGCTTTCTTT
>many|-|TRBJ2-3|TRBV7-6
CASSPPAGYTDTQYF
TGTGCCAGCAGCCCGCCTGCCGGTTACACAGATACGCAGTATTTT
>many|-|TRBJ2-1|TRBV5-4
CASSLDTGDYNEQFF
TGTGCCAGCAGCTTGGATACCGGAGACTACAATGAGCAGTTCTTC
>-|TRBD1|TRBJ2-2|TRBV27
CASSPIHRTGGLGTGELFF
TGTGCCAGCAGTCCCATCCATCGGACAGGGGGCTTGGGCACCGGGGAGCTGTTTTTT
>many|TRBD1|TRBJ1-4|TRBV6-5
CASWTGSNEKLFF
TGTGCCAGCTGGACAGGTTCTAATGAAAAACTGTTTTTT
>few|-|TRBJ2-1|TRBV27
CASSPPPHSYNEQFF
TGTGCCAGCAGTCCCCCCCCCCATTCTTACAATGAGCAGTTCTTC
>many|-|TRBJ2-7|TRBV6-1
CASSEDDTPRYEQYF
TGTGCCAGCAGTGAGGACGACACCCCCAGGTACGAGCAGTACTTC
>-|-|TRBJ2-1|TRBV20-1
CSGSAPPLGGGKTYNEQFF
TGCAGTGGCAGTGCCCCCCCCCTTGGAGGCGGCAAAACCTACAATGAGCAGTTCTTC
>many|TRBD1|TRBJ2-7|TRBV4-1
CASSQVAGGREQYF
TGCGCCAGCAGCCAAGTTGCAGGGGGTAGGGAGCAGTACTTC
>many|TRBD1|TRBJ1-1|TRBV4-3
CASSAGQAGTEAFF
TGCGCCAGCAGCGCGGGACAGGCTGGTACTGAAGCTTTCTTT
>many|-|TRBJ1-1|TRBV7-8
CASSQGVGITEAFF
TGTGCCAGCAGCCAAGGGGTCGGAATCACTGAAGCTTTCTTT
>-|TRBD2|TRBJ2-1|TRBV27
CASSLIAGPTYNEQFF
TGTGCCAGCAGTTTAATAGCGGGCCCGACCTACAATGAGCAGTTCTTC
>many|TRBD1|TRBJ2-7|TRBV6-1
CASSPSDREVNEQYF
TGTGCCAGCAGTCCTTCGGACAGGGAGGTGAATGAGCAGTACTTC